Detailed here is one T cell receptor (beta chain). The entry originates in a study of T cells in tuberculosis. Study results and limitations: T cells binding CD1B-GMM tetramer weakly possibly escaped the sort.

The CDR3 runs to 14 residues. Germline lookup yields CDR1 SGHAT and CDR2 FQDESV (reference sequence). With 10 bases clipped from V and 3 bases from J, the junction kept 5 bases outside the gene matches. Sequencing of TCR-alpha and TCR-beta chains was unpaired. Sequenced by immunoSEQ multiplex PCR; TCRdb stores in-frame clones only, minus some. The sample carries roughly 92,000 clones, around 90% recorded once. After thawing and overnight rest, PBMC were stained with GMM-loaded CD1B tetramer, viability dye and anti-CD3 for sorting. The lipid loaded on the CD1B tetramers was C32 glucose monomycolate from Rhodococcus equi.

The chain has TRBV11-1 and TRBJ2-1; 11 nucleotides line up with TRBD2. The source is an adult woman with latent tuberculosis. The sequenced material came from CD1b-GMM tetramer-negative cells sorted from PBMCs. The CDR3 loop is CATSTSGSYNEQFF. Written as DNA, the CDR3 is TGTGCCACTTCAACTAGCGGGAGCTACAATGAGCAGTTCTTC.